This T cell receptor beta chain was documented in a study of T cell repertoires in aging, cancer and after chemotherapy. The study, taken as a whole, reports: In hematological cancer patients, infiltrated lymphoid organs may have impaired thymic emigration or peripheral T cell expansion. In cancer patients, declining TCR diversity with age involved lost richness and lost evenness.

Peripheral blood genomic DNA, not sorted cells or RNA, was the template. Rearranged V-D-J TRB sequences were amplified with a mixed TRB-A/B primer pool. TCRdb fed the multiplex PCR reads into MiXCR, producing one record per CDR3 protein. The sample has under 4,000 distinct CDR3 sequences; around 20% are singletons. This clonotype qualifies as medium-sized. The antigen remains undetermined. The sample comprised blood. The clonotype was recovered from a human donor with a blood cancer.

The CDR3 sequence: CATSRQGAEEQYF. CDR3 in DNA: TGTGCCACCAGCAGACAGGGGGCCGAGGAGCAGTACTTC. The chain carries TRBV15 and TRBJ2-7; 8 nucleotides match TRBD1. The CDR3 extends over 13 amino acids. The ends lost 2 bases at V and 7 bases at J; junction bases unmatched: 4. Germline V CDR1 and CDR2: LNHNV, YYDKDF (reference sequence).